This passage covers 32 T cell receptor beta chains from one sample sequenced in a study of shared clonotypes between healthy human individuals. Terminally differentiated effector memory CD45RA+ cells were left out of the naive CD8 fraction, which was CD45RO-negative and positively selected for CCR7. Assay used: immunoSEQ multiplex PCR; TCRdb lists only in-frame clones, some missing. The table includes approximately 810,000 clones, nearly 95% detected once. What was sequenced was naive CD8+ T cells sorted from blood. The receptors here all came from a man aged 25-45 years in good health.

The V gene is TRBV4-1, the J gene TRBJ2-3, with 7 bases lining up with TRBD2. Germline trimming cut 0 bases from V and 2 bases from J; bases unmatched to any gene: 5. This CDR3 contains 16 residues. CDR1 is MGHRA, CDR2 YSYEKL, per germline. In DNA, the CDR3 is TGCGCCAGCAGCCAAGAATTCAGCGGGATCACAGATACGCAGTATTTT. It translates to CASSQEFSGITDTQYF.

The chain links TRBV2 to TRBJ1-3; D is uncertain. In germline, CDR1 is SNHLY, CDR2 FYNNEI. CDR3 size: 15 residues. Between the trimmed V and J ends, which lost 1 base and 4 bases, there was a span of 11 bases. The CDR3 DNA is TGTGCCAGCAGTGAAGAACGGCTTATCGGAAACACCATATATTTT. It specifies CASSEERLIGNTIYF.

This clone was seen only once. This chain connects TRBV28 to TRBJ2-7, with TRBD2 matching over 16 bases. The CDR3 runs 19 residues. V lost 6 bases and J lost 7; bases outside the gene matches: 18. From germline, CDR1 is MDHEN and CDR2 SYDVKM. The CDR3 region has the DNA TGTGCCAGCAGCCCCAGGGTAGGGGGACTAGCGGGAGGGGCATTGGAGCAGTACTTC. Protein product: CASSPRVGGLAGGALEQYF.

The chain links TRBV7-8 to TRBJ2-5; D uncertain. V was cut by 6 bases and J by 2 bases, with 7 bases left in between. The CDR3 is made up of 12 amino acids. Germline V gene data show CDR1 as SGHVS and CDR2 as FQNEAQ. CDR3 sequence (DNA): TGTGCCAGCAGGTACTTACAAGAGACCCAGTACTTC. Residues: CASRYLQETQYF.

The chain uses TRBV5-5 and TRBJ2-1, with 11 bases fitting TRBD2. J lost 7 bases, V lost 2 bases, and 5 bases had no gene match. The germline gives CDR1 SGHKS, CDR2 YYEKEE (reference sequence). The CDR3 length is 15 residues. The CDR3 is CASSFGTSGRNEQFF. The CDR3 DNA sequence: TGTGCCAGCAGCTTCGGGACTAGCGGTCGTAATGAGCAGTTCTTC. The variable domain in full, completed from reference TRBV5-5 and TRBJ2-1, reads DAGVTQSPTHLIKTRGQQVTLRCSPISGHKSVSWYQQVLGQGPQFIFQYYEKEERGRGNFPDRFSARQFPNYSSELNVNALLLGDSALYLCASSFGTSGRNEQFFGPGTRLTVL.

This clone was detected a few times. This chain joins TRBV27 and TRBJ2-1; 9 nucleotides match TRBD2. The CDR3 covers 15 residues. Unmatched junction bases numbered 11, after V lost 8 bases and J lost 6 bases. CDR1 is MNHEY and CDR2 is SMNVEV in the germline V gene (reference sequence). CDR3: CASRLPVAGVNEQFF. As DNA, the CDR3 is TGTGCCAGCCGACTTCCCGTAGCGGGAGTCAATGAGCAGTTCTTC.

The chain recombines TRBV29-1 with TRBJ2-7, with D perhaps given as TRBD1 or TRBD2 (5 bases each). Germline-derived CDR1 and CDR2 are SQVTM and ANQGSEA. This CDR3 region has 11 residues. With 7 bases removed from V and 6 bases from J, the gap between germline ends came to 13 bases. Here the CDR3 reads CSATDGTEQYF. The CDR3 DNA sequence: TGCAGCGCCACAGATGGGACCGAGCAGTACTTC.

With respect to this clone: Other DNA sequences in the sample encode the same CDR3. This chain connects TRBV30 to TRBJ1-5; D may be TRBD1 (6 bases). V shed 0 bases and J shed 4 bases, with 7 bases lying between them. Germline CDR1 and CDR2: GTSNPN and SVGIG (reference sequence). The CDR3 runs to 13 residues. CDR3 sequence: CAWSVQGNQPQHF. The CDR3 DNA reads TGTGCCTGGAGTGTACAGGGTAATCAGCCCCAGCATTTT.

The chain recombines TRBV14 with TRBJ2-7; D unclear. CDR1 SGHDN and CDR2 FVKESK come from the germline V gene. The CDR3 runs 13 residues. The germline V and J ends were trimmed by 4 bases and 6 bases, with 13 bases remaining between them. The chain's CDR3 is CASSPTWFGEQYF. In DNA form, the CDR3 reads TGTGCCAGCAGCCCGACATGGTTTGGCGAGCAGTACTTC.

The chain recombines TRBV7-2 with TRBJ1-2; TRBD1 matches at 7 bases. From germline, CDR1 is SGHTA and CDR2 FQGNSA. With 3 bases clipped from V and 8 bases from J, the junction kept 3 bases outside the gene matches. CDR3 length: 12 amino acids. The CDR3 bases are TGTGCCAGCAGCTTCACAGGGGCCGGCTACACCTTC. This encodes CASSFTGAGYTF.

The CDR3 DNA is TGCAGCGTTACAGGGGTTATGAACGAGCAGTACTTC. This translates into CSVTGVMNEQYF. The gene calls are TRBV29-1 and TRBJ2-7, with 7 bases that match TRBD1. Germline values: CDR1 SQVTM, CDR2 ANQGSEA. With V trimmed by 5 bases and J by 5 bases, 6 bases remained unmatched. This CDR3 spans 12 amino acids.

This chain uses TRBV20-1 with TRBJ2-1; D not certain. The CDR3 spans 10 residues. From germline, CDR1 is DFQATT and CDR2 SNEGSKA (reference sequence). Trimming took 5 bases from V and 7 from J, leaving 6 bases between them. The CDR3: CSAGFNEQFF. CDR3 DNA: TGCAGTGCTGGGTTTAATGAGCAGTTCTTC.

The chain couples TRBV5-6 to TRBJ2-1; D is unclear. The CDR3 is 11 residues long. V dropped 0 bases and J dropped 10 bases, with 5 bases sitting between them. Germline V gene lookup returns CDR1 SGHDT and CDR2 YYEEEE. The CDR3 protein is CASSLALEQFF. CDR3 in DNA: TGTGCCAGCAGCTTGGCGCTCGAGCAGTTCTTC.

J is TRBJ2-7 and V is TRBV5-1, with TRBD2 matching 12 bases. CDR1 and CDR2 (germline): SGHRS, YFSETQ. The CDR3 loop spans 15 amino acids. The trim removed 3 bases at V and 0 bases at J, leaving 1 base unmatched. Here the CDR3 reads CASSWTSGDSYEQYF. The CDR3 nucleotides are TGCGCCAGCAGCTGGACTAGCGGGGACTCCTACGAGCAGTACTTC.

The chain couples TRBV5-6 to TRBJ2-7; possible D gene TRBD2, 5 bases. CDR1 and CDR2 from the germline V gene are SGHDT and YYEEEE. The CDR3 contains 13 residues. Trimming took off 4 bases at V and 0 bases at J, with 8 bases between the two ends. CDR3: CASSVDFSYEQYF. CDR3 DNA: TGTGCCAGCAGCGTGGACTTCTCCTACGAGCAGTACTTC. The complete variable domain, with remaining parts taken from reference TRBV5-6 and TRBJ2-7, reads DAGVTQSPTHLIKTRGQQVTLRCSPKSGHDTVSWYQQALGQGPQFIFQYYEEEERQRGNFPDRFSGHQFPNYSSELNVNALLLGDSALYLCASSVDFSYEQYFGPGTRLTVT.

The CDR3 region has the DNA TGCGCCAGCAGCCAAGGGGACTTGGCCCACAATGAGCAGTTCTTC. This translates into CASSQGDLAHNEQFF. V and J are TRBV4-1 and TRBJ2-1, with a tentative D call TRBD2 (6 bases). Trimming pared 1 base from V and 5 bases from J, leaving 12 bases between. Germline V gene sequence: CDR1 MGHRA, CDR2 YSYEKL. This CDR3 comprises 15 residues.

This sequence joins TRBV19 and TRBJ2-1; D may be TRBD1 or TRBD2 (5 bases each). Trimming cost V 6 bases and J 10 bases, with 13 bases left between them. CDR3 size: 12 residues. Germline CDR1 LNHDA, CDR2 SQIVND (reference sequence). The CDR3, as DNA: TGTGCCAGTAGCCTGGACGGGGCCGAGCAGTTCTTC. As protein: CASSLDGAEQFF.

This chain links TRBV18 with TRBJ2-7; TRBD1 aligns across 8 bases. The germline V gene has CDR1 KGHSH and CDR2 LQKENI. This CDR3 region has 13 residues. The V gene end was trimmed by 5 bases and the J gene end by 5 bases; junction bases not matched to a gene: 5. CDR3 in DNA: TGTGCCAGCTCATCGGACAGGGTCCACGAGCAGTACTTC. Protein: CASSSDRVHEQYF.

V usage is TRBV10-3 and J usage is TRBJ2-1; 10 nucleotides line up with TRBD2. The V segment lost 3 bases and the J segment 6 bases; nucleotides outside the gene matches: 5. The germline V gene has CDR1 ENHRY and CDR2 SYGVKD. CDR3 size: 15 residues. The CDR3: CAISDLASGSNEQFF. CDR3 nucleotide sequence: TGTGCCATCAGTGATCTGGCTAGCGGGAGCAATGAGCAGTTCTTC.

This clone showed up just a few times. The rearrangement joins TRBV10-1 to TRBJ2-2; unclear D gene. With 6 bases removed from V and 7 bases from J, the gap between germline ends came to 12 bases. The CDR3 has 13 amino acids. Per the germline V gene, CDR1 is WNHNN and CDR2 is SYGVQD (reference sequence). The chain's CDR3 is CASRERLGGELFF. DNA for the CDR3: TGCGCCAGCAGAGAAAGGCTTGGCGGGGAGCTGTTTTTT.

The gene calls are TRBV27 and TRBJ2-3; TRBD2 matches 12 bases. The germline V gene has CDR1 MNHEY and CDR2 SMNVEV (reference sequence). The CDR3 runs 15 residues. Germline trimming cut 5 bases from V and 2 bases from J; bases unmatched to any gene: 2. This CDR3 reads CASSGLAGFTDTQYF. CDR3 DNA sequence: TGTGCCAGCAGTGGACTAGCGGGGTTCACAGATACGCAGTATTTT.

This clone was seen once. The rearrangement joins TRBV27 to TRBJ2-1; D gene unclear. CDR3 length equals 15 residues. The V gene lost 2 bases and the J gene lost 0 bases, with 8 bases spanning the gap. The germline CDR1 and CDR2 sequences are MNHEY and SMNVEV (reference sequence). The CDR3 here is CASSLVKSSYNEQFF. The CDR3 DNA follows: TGTGCCAGCAGTTTAGTAAAGAGCTCCTACAATGAGCAGTTCTTC.

This chain connects TRBV29-1 to TRBJ2-3, with TRBD2 identical over 13 bases. The length of the CDR3 is 15 residues. Trimming cost V 7 bases and J 2 bases; bases outside gene matches: 6. Germline V gene data show CDR1 as SQVTM and CDR2 as ANQGSEA. CDR3: CSARLAGGFTDTQYF. DNA of the CDR3: TGCAGCGCCCGACTAGCGGGGGGATTCACAGATACGCAGTATTTT.

The CDR3 reads CAWSVGLAGLNEQFF. CDR3 in DNA: TGTGCCTGGAGTGTAGGTCTAGCGGGGCTCAATGAGCAGTTCTTC. V is TRBV30 and J is TRBJ2-1; 9 bases are a match to TRBD2. This CDR3 has 15 amino acids. Per the germline V gene, CDR1 is GTSNPN and CDR2 is SVGIG (reference sequence). Trimming at V came to 0 bases and at J to 6 bases, leaving 6 bases not matched to a gene.

The rearrangement uses TRBV4-1 and TRBJ2-1; 7 bases align to TRBD2. V lost 0 bases to trimming and J lost 4 bases; unmatched junction nucleotides: 6. The CDR3 extends over 16 amino acids. Germline V lookup: CDR1 MGHRA, CDR2 YSYEKL. The CDR3 bases are TGCGCCAGCAGCCAAGAAGGCCTAGCGGATTACAATGAGCAGTTCTTC. It encodes CASSQEGLADYNEQFF.

The gene calls are TRBV5-8 and TRBJ2-1, with 7 bases identical to TRBD2. In germline, CDR1 is SGHTS, CDR2 YDEGEE. This CDR3 contains 15 residues. V was clipped by 0 bases and J by 4 bases; unmatched bases: 4. The CDR3 DNA is TGTGCCAGCAGCTTGGGACTAGCAGATTACAATGAGCAGTTCTTC. This codes for CASSLGLADYNEQFF.

The CDR3 loop reads CASSLLDTYEQYF. In DNA, the CDR3 is TGTGCCAGCAGCTTACTTGATACCTACGAGCAGTACTTC. V usage is TRBV7-9 and J usage is TRBJ2-7; D unresolved. Germline CDR1 reads SEHNR; CDR2 reads FQNEAQ (reference sequence). This CDR3 region has 13 residues. Trimming left V 2 bases short and J 2 bases short, with 7 bases between.

V is TRBV5-6 and J is TRBJ2-5, with a possible D match to TRBD1 (5 bases). V was pared by 7 bases and J by 0 bases, with 16 bases between. This CDR3 region has 15 residues. Germline values: CDR1 SGHDT, CDR2 YYEEEE. The CDR3 nucleotides are TGTGCCAGCGGGCCAGGGCGGCTGTACCAAGAGACCCAGTACTTC. It codes for CASGPGRLYQETQYF.

The chain uses TRBV5-5 and TRBJ2-3; a weak D match, TRBD1 (5 bases). V was clipped by 2 bases and J by 2 bases, with 15 bases between them. CDR1 is SGHKS, CDR2 YYEKEE, per germline (reference sequence). CDR3 size: 16 residues. CDR3 nucleotide sequence: TGTGCCAGCAGCTTTGTCAGGGTTGAACACACAGATACGCAGTATTTT. It codes for CASSFVRVEHTDTQYF.

This clone came up a few times. This same CDR3 is encoded by further DNA sequences in the sample. The chain links TRBV6-1 to TRBJ2-7; D gene ambiguous. The V gene lost 2 bases and the J gene lost 3 bases, with 5 bases spanning the gap. CDR1 and CDR2 (germline): MNHNS, SASEGT. The CDR3 is made up of 12 amino acids. The CDR3, as DNA: TGTGCCAGCAGTGAATACGGCTACGAGCAGTACTTC. This sequence encodes CASSEYGYEQYF.

The J gene is TRBJ2-1, the V gene TRBV18; unclear D gene. Germline values: CDR1 KGHSH, CDR2 LQKENI. V dropped 6 bases and J dropped 7 bases, with 22 bases sitting between them. The CDR3 contains 16 residues. CDR3 coding DNA: TGTGCCAGCTCTCCAAGATCCCGCCCCCCCCCAAATGAGCAGTTCTTC. This encodes CASSPRSRPPPNEQFF.

This sequence joins TRBV29-1 and TRBJ2-2, with D maybe TRBD1 (5 bases). This CDR3 comprises 13 residues. Germline V CDR1 and CDR2: SQVTM, ANQGSEA. Between the trimmed V and J ends, which lost 5 bases and 2 bases, there was a span of 9 bases. The CDR3 protein is CSVRQRNTGELFF. The CDR3 coding sequence is TGCAGCGTTCGACAGAGAAACACCGGGGAGCTGTTTTTT.